This TCR beta chain was identified during a study of OX40 agonist ivuxolimab in advanced cancers. Study observations and caveats: At 0.1 to 3.0 mg/kg and by week 6, clonal expansion occurred in CD4+ and CD8+ blood T cells.

Exclusion of a patient followed from autoimmune disease history or systemic immunosuppression. Cycle 7 day 1, cycle 4 day 1, and baseline were the timepoints at which blood was sampled. The CDR3 length is 13 residues. Trimming shortened V by 5 bases and J by 5 bases, and 11 bases separated the two germline ends. From germline, CDR1 is MNHNY and CDR2 SVGAGI (reference sequence). Repertoires were generated with immunoSEQ multiplex PCR, while TCRdb's copy carries only in-frame clones and drops some. The profile shows 65,000 to 85,000 clones, roughly 84% of them singletons. In the case of this clone: What it binds is not known.

This clonotype was obtained from an adult with an advanced solid tumor such as melanoma, head and neck, liver or kidney cancer. The sample consisted of CD4+ or CD8+ T cells sorted from blood, taken in a trial of the OX40 agonist ivuxolimab. V gene TRBV6-6 combines with J gene TRBJ2-3, with D possibly being TRBD1 (6 bases). The CDR3 loop is CASSQGRGDTQYF. The CDR3 bases are TGTGCCAGCAGTCAGGGGCGCGGAGATACGCAGTATTTT.